A single sample gave rise to the 5 T cell receptor beta chains below, sequenced in a study of cytomegalovirus exposure and HLA in healthy donors. Primers: 60 Vbeta forward and 13 Jbeta reverse. Only in-frame clones appear in the TCRdb table, and some are missing; sequencing was by immunoSEQ multiplex PCR. This sample yields about 100,000 clones, of which about 79% are seen a single time; 4.1% belongs to the top ten. The sequenced sample consisted of PBMCs. These receptors came from a female donor in good health and CMV-seropositive.

J is TRBJ1-5 and V is TRBV2; D ambiguous. Trimming removed 1 base from V and 13 bases from J, with 11 bases in between. Germline lookup yields CDR1 SNHLY and CDR2 FYNNEI. This CDR3 is built from 12 residues. This chain's CDR3 is CASSEERGSQHF. The CDR3 coding sequence is TGTGCCAGCAGTGAAGAGAGAGGGAGTCAGCATTTT.

The chain employs TRBV5-4 and TRBJ2-7; 9 bases match TRBD2. V dropped 4 bases and J dropped 2; count of bases not matched to a gene: 7. CDR1 and CDR2 from the germline V gene are SGHNT and YYREEE (reference sequence). The CDR3 is 15 residues long. The CDR3 loop is CASSPLAGAPYEQYF. The CDR3 DNA reads TGTGCCAGCAGCCCCTTAGCGGGAGCCCCCTACGAGCAGTACTTC.

In nucleotides, the CDR3 is TGTGCCAGCAGGCAGCGGACAGCGGCATCCTACGAGCAGTACTTC. Translated: CASRQRTAASYEQYF. The chain employs TRBV6-5 and TRBJ2-7, with a weak D call TRBD1 (6 bases). V lost 6 bases and J 1 base, leaving 16 bases between the germline ends. There are 15 residues in the CDR3. Germline CDR1 is MNHEY and CDR2 is SVGAGI.

V usage is TRBV5-5 and J usage is TRBJ1-2; the D gene is possibly TRBD1 (6 bases). CDR3 length: 13 amino acids. Germline V lookup: CDR1 SGHKS, CDR2 YYEKEE (reference sequence). V was trimmed by 5 bases and J by 8 bases, leaving 16 bases between them. The CDR3 here is CASRGYRVDGYTF. The CDR3 region has the DNA TGTGCCAGCAGGGGGTACAGGGTTGACGGCTACACCTTC.

The rearrangement uses TRBV5-4 and TRBJ2-7; 12 bases align to TRBD2. The V gene's germline CDR1 is SGHNT and CDR2 YYREEE (reference sequence). V lost 2 bases to trimming and J lost 7 bases; unmatched junction nucleotides: 13. The CDR3 contains 17 residues. The CDR3 region is CASSFPSTSGGSWEQYF. CDR3 in DNA: TGTGCCAGCAGCTTCCCCTCCACTAGCGGGGGGTCCTGGGAGCAGTACTTC.